This T cell receptor (beta chain) derives from a study of shared clonotypes between healthy human individuals. Study-level findings and limits: Represented diversity, genetic and exposure-history alike, was limited by few donors.

The CDR3 is 13 amino acids. The germline CDR1 and CDR2 sequences are MNHEY and SMNVEV (reference sequence). Trimming removed 8 bases from V and 1 base from J, with 11 bases in between. In this sample, this clone turned up a few times. Its specificity is unknown. Only in-frame clones appear in the TCRdb table, and some are missing; sequencing was by immunoSEQ multiplex PCR. The sample holds some 450,000 clones; approximately 71% are singletons and the top ten take approximately 12%. The gene calls are TRBV27 and TRBJ1-1; D unresolved. The sequence was obtained from a middle-aged woman in good health. Some clones in this sample may be carry-over from other donors' samples. Sequenced input: PBMCs. The CDR3 nucleotides are TGTGCCAGCTCAACGATGGAGAACACTGAAGCTTTCTTT. As protein: CASSTMENTEAFF.